The 23 T cell receptor beta chains in this list originate from one sample, sequenced in a study of blood T cells in healthy people across ages. PCR was performed a second time for about 7 to 12 cycles using a sample-barcoded 5' primer and a J-beta primer mix. One entry per CDR3 protein, called by TCRdb with MiXCR from the 5' RACE reads. This table has fewer than 800,000 distinct CDR3 sequences, around 48% appearing once. Sample: blood. The receptor source for this set is a woman in her sixties or seventies in good health.

As to this clonotype: The junction departs from the called germline gene at one end, perhaps through a read error. The chain links TRBV12-3 or TRBV12-4 to TRBJ2-6; 8 nucleotides agree with TRBD2. This CDR3 spans 17 amino acids. For the CDR3, the DNA is TGTGCCAGCAGAGACGGGACTAGACGTACTGGGGCCAACGTCCCGACTTTC. This sequence encodes CASRDGTRRTGANVPTF.

The chain uses TRBV5-1 and TRBJ2-1; 9 nucleotides agree with TRBD2. With V trimmed by 1 base and J by 0 bases, 8 bases remained unmatched. The CDR3 extends over 18 amino acids. Germline CDR1 is SGHRS and CDR2 is YFSETQ. Here the CDR3 DNA reads TGCGCCAGCAGCTTGTGGGATAGCGGGAGAAGCTCCTACAATGAGCAGTTCTTC. Translating it yields CASSLWDSGRSSYNEQFF.

Only one count was recorded for this clonotype. The rearrangement links TRBV30 to TRBJ2-5; 10 bases are a match to TRBD1. The V segment lost 5 bases and the J segment 3 bases; nucleotides outside the gene matches: 6. The CDR3 covers 14 residues. Germline V gene data show CDR1 as GTSNPN and CDR2 as SVGIG (reference sequence). The DNA of the CDR3 is TGTGCCTGGTTAACCGGGACAGGGGAAGAGACCCAGTACTTC. It specifies CAWLTGTGEETQYF.

CDR3 DNA sequence: TGCAGTGCTAGCATCCGGCGAGCGAAACAACAAGAGACCCAGTACTTC. Translated: CSASIRRAKQQETQYF. The chain employs TRBV20-1 and TRBJ2-5; D gene unclear. Germline assignment: CDR1 DFQATT and CDR2 SNEGSKA (reference sequence). The V end lost 3 bases, the J end lost 2 bases, and 19 bases lay between the germline ends. CDR3 length: 16 residues.

This clonotype was counted only a few times. This sequence joins TRBV10-3 and TRBJ2-7; either TRBD1 or TRBD2 may fit D (5 bases each). Germline CDR1 is ENHRY and CDR2 is SYGVKD. CDR3 length: 11 amino acids. V dropped 10 bases and J dropped 2 bases, with 9 bases sitting between them. In DNA form, the CDR3 reads TGTGCCACCGGGGCAACCTACGAGCAGTACTTC. As protein: CATGATYEQYF.

This clonotype was seen a handful of times. This chain uses TRBV11-2 with TRBJ2-6, with D maybe TRBD1 (6 bases). The CDR3 runs 17 residues. Between the trimmed V and J ends, which lost 5 bases and 2 bases, there was a span of 16 bases. Germline V gene data show CDR1 as SGHAT and CDR2 as FQNNGV. The CDR3: CASSARTARPGANVLTF. Here the CDR3 DNA reads TGTGCCAGCAGCGCCAGGACAGCAAGACCTGGGGCCAACGTCCTGACTTTC.

The J gene is TRBJ2-1, the V gene TRBV28; D gene ambiguous. The V end lost 6 bases, the J end lost 7 bases, and 16 bases lay between the germline ends. The germline V gene encodes CDR1 MDHEN and CDR2 SYDVKM. This CDR3 is 14 amino acids long. CDR3 sequence (DNA): TGTGCCAGCAGGCTACCCCTTGATTGGAATGAGCAGTTCTTC. It is translated as CASRLPLDWNEQFF.

The chain uses TRBV12-3 or TRBV12-4 and TRBJ1-1; maybe TRBD1 (6 bases). Trimming cost V 4 bases and J 5 bases, with 26 bases left between them. This CDR3 has 18 residues. CDR3 in amino acids: CASSSIGKQGFPRTEAFF. The CDR3 nucleotides read TGTGCCAGCAGTTCCATAGGGAAACAGGGATTCCCCCGAACTGAAGCTTTCTTT.

The chain couples TRBV7-8 to TRBJ2-6; no clear D gene. Between the trimmed V and J ends, which lost 1 base and 2 bases, there was a span of 9 bases. CDR1 and CDR2 (germline): SGHVS, FQNEAQ. This CDR3 has 16 amino acids. The CDR3: CASSLGWQAGANVLTF. For the CDR3, the DNA is TGTGCCAGCAGCTTAGGGTGGCAGGCTGGGGCCAACGTCCTGACTTTC.

The gene calls are TRBV20-1 and TRBJ2-3; 9 bases align to TRBD2. In germline, CDR1 is DFQATT, CDR2 SNEGSKA (reference sequence). CDR3 length: 16 residues. V lost 2 bases and J lost 4; bases outside the gene matches: 10. CDR3 coding DNA: TGCAGTGCTAGACTGATCGCGGGAGGGTACCCAGATACGCAGTATTTT. It encodes CSARLIAGGYPDTQYF.

This rearrangement joins TRBV20-1 to TRBJ2-4; a possible D gene is TRBD2 (6 bases). The CDR3 is 15 residues long. Trimming shortened V by 0 bases and J by 1 base, and 10 bases separated the two germline ends. The germline V gene has CDR1 DFQATT and CDR2 SNEGSKA (reference sequence). DNA of the CDR3: TGCAGTGCTAGAGATGAGGGACTGGCCAAAAACATTCAGTACTTC. Protein: CSARDEGLAKNIQYF.

The chain couples TRBV28 to TRBJ1-2, with 7 bases lining up with TRBD1. Germline-derived CDR1 and CDR2 are MDHEN and SYDVKM. J gave up 3 bases and V 4 bases, and 11 bases lay outside the gene matches. This CDR3 region has 16 residues. CDR3 nucleotide sequence: TGTGCCAGCAGTTCTGAGCAACAGGGGACGGACTATGGCTACACCTTC. Protein product: CASSSEQQGTDYGYTF.

Written as DNA, the CDR3 is TGTGCCAGCAGCTCCGGACAGGGGGCGCAGTCACCCCTCCACTTT. Protein sequence: CASSSGQGAQSPLHF. The gene calls are TRBV7-2 and TRBJ1-6; the match to TRBD1 covers 11 bases. The ends lost 4 bases at V and 10 bases at J; junction bases unmatched: 6. Germline V gene lookup returns CDR1 SGHTA and CDR2 FQGNSA. The CDR3 contains 15 residues.

In this sample, this clonotype turned up a few times. The genes are TRBV12-3 or TRBV12-4 and TRBJ2-3; D remains ambiguous. This CDR3 comprises 15 residues. The germline V and J ends were trimmed by 8 bases and 5 bases, with 20 bases remaining between them. CDR3 nucleotide sequence: TGTGCCAGCGGTGGGTCAGGATGGTCAGGAGATACGCAGTATTTT. Residues: CASGGSGWSGDTQYF.

This clonotype occurred once. V and J are TRBV28 and TRBJ1-4; D remains ambiguous. CDR3 length equals 15 residues. Germline V gene data show CDR1 as MDHEN and CDR2 as SYDVKM. V lost 6 bases and J lost 5, with 16 bases in between. CDR3 bases: TGTGCCAGCAGCAACCTAGCCCCGGGCAATGAAAAACTGTTTTTT. Protein sequence: CASSNLAPGNEKLFF. Drawing the rest from reference TRBV28 and TRBJ1-4, the complete variable domain is DVKVTQSSRYLVKRTGEKVFLECVQDMDHENMFWYRQDPGLGLRLIYFSYDVKMKEKGDIPEGYSVSREKKERFSLILESASTNQTSMYLCASSNLAPGNEKLFFGSGTQLSVL.

This clonotype was recorded at least ten times. DNA for the CDR3: TGTGCCAGCAGCTTTCCGCGGGGGGCGAAAGAGACCCAGTACTTC. Translation gives CASSFPRGAKETQYF. The chain recombines TRBV7-8 with TRBJ2-5; 8 bases map to TRBD2. The CDR3 runs to 15 residues. V lost 3 bases, J lost 3 bases, and 6 bases stayed unmatched. CDR1 and CDR2 from the germline V gene are SGHVS and FQNEAQ.

J is TRBJ1-1 and V is TRBV20-1; a weak D match, TRBD1 (6 bases). The CDR3 runs to 14 residues. The V end was cut by 3 bases, the J end by 0 bases, with 11 bases between. Germline values: CDR1 DFQATT, CDR2 SNEGSKA (reference sequence). CDR3 residues: CSARDRTMNTEAFF. In DNA form, the CDR3 reads TGCAGTGCTAGGGACAGAACCATGAACACTGAAGCTTTCTTT.

This rearrangement joins TRBV21-1 to TRBJ1-5. TRBV21-1 is labeled a pseudogene. CDR3 size: 16 residues. The CDR3 coding sequence is TGTGCCAGCAGCAAATGCGGACCGTCAATCAATCAGCCCCAGCATTTT. Its protein is CASSKCGPSINQPQHF.

This clonotype was counted between two and nine times. The rearrangement uses TRBV10-2 and TRBJ2-7; either TRBD1 or TRBD2 may supply D (6 bases each). Trimming cost V 8 bases and J 1 base, with 21 bases left between them. The germline V gene has CDR1 WSHSY and CDR2 SAAADI. The CDR3 is 16 amino acids. The CDR3 DNA reads as TGCGCCAGCCGGGGCCCAAACGGGGGCCGATCCTACGAGCAGTACTTC. Protein product: CASRGPNGGRSYEQYF.

This clonotype was found a few times. This chain uses TRBV12-3 or TRBV12-4 with TRBJ1-2; no definite D call. Trimming shortened V by 1 base and J by 10 bases, and 25 bases separated the two germline ends. The CDR3 runs to 17 residues. CDR3 DNA: TGTGCCAGCAGTTTAGGGCCTCCCGATTACCCGGGATCCGCCTACACCTTC. Its translation is CASSLGPPDYPGSAYTF.

This rearrangement joins TRBV7-3 to TRBJ2-7; 8 positions match TRBD1. V was clipped by 5 bases and J by 6 bases; unmatched bases: 9. The CDR3 contains 14 residues. The germline CDR1 and CDR2 sequences are SGHTA and FQGTGA. CDR3 sequence reads: CASSRGQGVGEQYF. The CDR3 DNA follows: TGTGCCAGCAGCCGAGGACAGGGAGTAGGCGAGCAGTACTTC.

This clonotype came up a few times. The chain uses TRBV6-2 or TRBV6-3 and TRBJ2-7; D ambiguous. The V gene lost 2 bases and the J gene lost 0 bases, with 14 bases spanning the gap. Germline loops: CDR1 MNHEY, CDR2 SVGEGT. This CDR3 region has 16 residues. DNA of the CDR3: TGTGCCAGCAGTTACGAAGGCAGGCCAAGCTCCTACGAGCAGTACTTC. This encodes CASSYEGRPSSYEQYF.

The sample holds many counts of this clonotype. The rearrangement uses TRBV7-2 and TRBJ2-7, with D perhaps matching TRBD2 (7 bases). The V gene lost 3 bases and the J gene lost 3 bases, with 12 bases spanning the gap. The CDR3 is made up of 14 amino acids. Germline V gives CDR1 SGHTA, CDR2 FQGNSA. The CDR3 loop is CASSLGGGVYEQYF. The CDR3 nucleotides read TGTGCCAGCAGCTTGGGAGGGGGAGTCTACGAGCAGTACTTC.